These T cell receptor beta chains were read from a single sample in a study of early T cells in non-severe SARS-CoV-2 infection. MiXCR, applied by TCRdb to the 5' RACE reads, yields one record per CDR3 protein. This table holds over 50,000 distinct CDR3 sequences, roughly 10% found once. The sequenced material came from whole blood. The source of these receptors is an adult who was a healthcare worker with PCR-confirmed SARS-CoV-2 infection or an uninfected control (not recorded which). Each CDR3 is given without its conserved first and last residue. For some rows the clone size is stated as once, few or many, or as a class when expanded; others skip it.

>TRBV28|many|TRBJ2-3
ASTGGITDTQY
>TRBV7-9|once|TRBJ2-7
ASSSERGGYEQY
>TRBV19|many|TRBJ1-5
ASSPIRGGEGNQPQH
>TRBV6-5|many|TRBJ1-4
ASRPGTVHEKLF
>TRBV19|-|TRBJ1-5
ASTGFRSNQPQH
>TRBV11-2|-|TRBJ1-2
ASSLDSHGYT
>TRBV5-1|many|TRBJ1-1
ASSFRQGEAF
>TRBV11-3|many|TRBJ1-1
ASSRQGSNTEAF
>TRBV12-3/TRBV12-4|many|TRBJ1-4
ASSRTRNEKLF
>TRBV11-2|many|TRBJ2-1
ASSLKSSYNEQF
>TRBV12-3/TRBV12-4|many|TRBJ2-5
ASSLGPTQETQY
>TRBV9|many|TRBJ1-1
ASSATGTGNTEAF
>TRBV5-1|-|TRBJ2-1
ASSTAPRGGSNNEQF
>TRBV7-9|few|TRBJ2-7
ASSFYAGQGAEEQY
>TRBV20-1|few|TRBJ2-1
SASLSGGIPYNEQF
>TRBV6-6|many|TRBJ2-7
ASSDIPGGGEQY
>TRBV7-6|-|TRBJ2-3
ASSGTNADTQY
>TRBV7-9|medium-sized|TRBJ1-1
ASSQTTGIMNTEAF
>TRBV18|-|TRBJ1-5
ASSPDTNQPQH
>TRBV9|few|TRBJ2-1
ASSVDSGDEQF
>TRBV12-3/TRBV12-4|many|TRBJ2-6
ASTLVPGQGASGANVLT
>TRBV20-1|-|TRBJ1-1
SARDGPKVEAF
>TRBV7-2|-|TRBJ1-6
ASQKGLGNNSPLH
>TRBV4-3|few|TRBJ2-1
ASSSMGPGDNEQF
>TRBV20-1|many|TRBJ2-7
SAPGAGRRNYEQY
>TRBV20-1|-|TRBJ2-3
SASSPRRNTDTQY
>TRBV11-2|-|TRBJ2-4
ASSLSPVVAKNIQY
>TRBV11-2|few|TRBJ2-4
ASSLAQGRNIQY
>TRBV5-6|few|TRBJ2-1
ASSPTDRSYNEQF
>TRBV5-1|many|TRBJ1-1
ASSMTGVNTEAF
>TRBV6-2/TRBV6-3|few|TRBJ1-5
ASSLDRRESNQPQH
>TRBV25-1|few|TRBJ1-6
ASSEYAAGPGSPLH
>TRBV20-1|-|TRBJ2-7
SASSLAGRLYEQY
>TRBV7-2|few|TRBJ2-3
ASSPAGAYTDTQY
>TRBV12-3/TRBV12-4|many|TRBJ2-1
ASSPLAGGKSYNEQF
>TRBV28|few|TRBJ2-1
ASSFQRGLPPYNEQF
>TRBV4-3|many|TRBJ1-2
ASSGGRGYGYT
>TRBV20-1|many|TRBJ1-1
SARGDVNPLF
>TRBV27|many|TRBJ1-5
ASSSISNQPQH
>TRBV10-3|-|TRBJ2-5
AISPSGGQETQY
>TRBV11-2|few|TRBJ2-5
ASSGTGTRQETQY
>TRBV29-1|many|TRBJ1-2
SGETGASRGYT
>TRBV10-3|many|TRBJ1-2
AISGTPGGANYGYT
>TRBV12-3/TRBV12-4|few|TRBJ1-3
ASSPTDSGNTIY
>TRBV5-1|many|TRBJ1-2
ASSLRSGQDGYT
>TRBV20-1|-|TRBJ1-2
SARPGKKGGYT
>TRBV28|-|TRBJ2-3
ASRDRLALTDTQY
>TRBV21-1|many|TRBJ1-2
ASSRIQRNGYT
>TRBV4-3|many|TRBJ2-2
ASSLVQNTGELF
>TRBV10-3|many|TRBJ1-1
AISEGGNTEAF
>TRBV7-9|-|TRBJ2-3
ASSGYAGRTSGGPTDTQY
>TRBV4-3|many|TRBJ1-1
ASSPSRGGIEAF
>TRBV30|few|TRBJ2-7
AWSAGTGIPYEQY
>TRBV20-1|-|TRBJ1-1
SATRTNTEAF
>TRBV10-3|many|TRBJ2-2
AISGTSGNTGELF
>TRBV7-2|-|TRBJ1-6
ASSLSVGGSPLH
>TRBV10-2|-|TRBJ2-5
ASRRSGGVTETQY
>TRBV18|few|TRBJ1-1
ASSVDRGMNTEAF
>TRBV28|-|TRBJ1-6
ASSIIRSPLH
>TRBV6-1|-|TRBJ2-5
ASGPPLGTQY